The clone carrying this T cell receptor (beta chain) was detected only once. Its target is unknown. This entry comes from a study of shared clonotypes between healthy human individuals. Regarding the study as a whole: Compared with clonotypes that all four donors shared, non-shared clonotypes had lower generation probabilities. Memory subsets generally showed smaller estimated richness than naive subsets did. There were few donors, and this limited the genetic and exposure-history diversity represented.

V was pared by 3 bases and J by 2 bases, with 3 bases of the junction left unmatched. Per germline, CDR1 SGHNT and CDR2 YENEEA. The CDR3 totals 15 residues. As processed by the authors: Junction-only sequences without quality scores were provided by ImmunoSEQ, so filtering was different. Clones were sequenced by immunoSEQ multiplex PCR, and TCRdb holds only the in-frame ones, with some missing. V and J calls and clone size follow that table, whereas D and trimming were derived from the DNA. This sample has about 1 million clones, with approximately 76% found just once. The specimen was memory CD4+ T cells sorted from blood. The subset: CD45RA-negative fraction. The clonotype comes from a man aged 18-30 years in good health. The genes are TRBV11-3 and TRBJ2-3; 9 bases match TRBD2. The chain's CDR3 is CASSFAGGDTDTQYF. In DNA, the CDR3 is TGTGCCAGCAGCTTCGCGGGGGGGGACACAGATACGCAGTATTTT.